This TCR beta chain emerged from a study of cytomegalovirus exposure and HLA in healthy donors. Points from the study as a whole: Later genetic work tied a missense DCLRE1C variant to beta-chain V and J trimming.

PCR employed 60 Vbeta and 13 Jbeta primers. TCRdb's table, derived via immunoSEQ multiplex PCR, lists solely in-frame clones and lacks some. The sample has 95,000 to 150,000 clones, over 80% seen once; the top ten hold around 2.2%. V lost 0 bases and J lost 5, with 11 bases in between. CDR1 is LGHNA and CDR2 is YSLEER in the germline V gene. The CDR3 is made up of 15 amino acids. This clone turned up a few times. No antigen is known for it. The sample taken for sequencing was PBMCs. This receptor was taken from a man in his thirties or forties in good health and CMV-seronegative. The V and J genes are TRBV4-3 and TRBJ1-5; D might be TRBD1 (5 bases). Here the CDR3 DNA reads TGCGCCAGCAGCCAAGACGCAGGGCGGCATCAGCCCCAGCATTTT. It is translated as CASSQDAGRHQPQHF.